Below, 19 T cell receptor beta chains from the same sample are listed, as sequenced in a study of PD-1 blockade in mismatch repair-deficient tumors. The data were produced by immunoSEQ multiplex PCR, yet TCRdb's version contains in-frame clones alone and is incomplete. Among around 51,000 clones, more than 65% were seen once, and the ten largest hold roughly 8%. The source material was peripheral blood, sampled around 19 weeks after starting pembrolizumab. These receptors all come from an adult with mismatch repair-deficient cancer.

This clone was seen just once. The chain employs TRBV9 and TRBJ1-5; D remains unclear. Germline CDR1 and CDR2: SGDLS and YYNGEE. The CDR3 contains 14 residues. V lost 0 bases, J lost 7 bases, and 11 bases lay in between. The CDR3 loop is CASSVDGELQPQHF. CDR3 bases: TGTGCCAGCAGCGTAGATGGGGAATTGCAGCCCCAGCATTTT. Full variable domain (outside the CDR3, taken from reference TRBV9 and TRBJ1-5): DSGVTQTPKHLITATGQRVTLRCSPRSGDLSVYWYQQSLDQGLQFLIQYYNGEERAKGNILERFSAQQFPDLHSELNLSSLELGDSALYFCASSVDGELQPQHFGDGTRLSIL.

The V gene is TRBV5-6, the J gene TRBJ1-3, with D unresolved. Germline CDR1 reads SGHDT; CDR2 reads YYEEEE. This CDR3 region has 13 residues. V was clipped by 0 bases and J by 1 base, with 2 bases between them. The DNA of the CDR3 is TGTGCCAGCAGCTTGGGTTCTGGAAACACCATATATTTT. It is translated as CASSLGSGNTIYF.

This rearrangement joins TRBV5-1 to TRBJ2-1; no clear D. CDR3 length: 12 residues. The ends were cut back, 1 base at V and 9 bases at J, with 8 bases in the middle. Germline V gives CDR1 SGHRS, CDR2 YFSETQ. CDR3 in DNA: TGCGCCAGCAGCTTGCCGGCTAGTGAGCAGTTCTTC. It encodes CASSLPASEQFF.

This clone was seen once. The V call is TRBV28, the J call TRBJ1-5, with 7 nucleotides matching TRBD1. The CDR3 loop spans 14 amino acids. V shed 4 bases, J shed 0 bases, and the junction held 0 bases outside the gene matches. Germline V CDR1 and CDR2: MDHEN, SYDVKM. Here the CDR3 reads CASSYRGSNQPQHF. CDR3 nucleotides: TGTGCCAGCAGTTACAGGGGTAGCAATCAGCCCCAGCATTTT.

V gene TRBV5-1 combines with J gene TRBJ1-1; TRBD1 is a possible D gene (6 bases). This CDR3 is built from 15 residues. The germline V gene encodes CDR1 SGHRS and CDR2 YFSETQ. The V and J ends lost 3 bases and 0 bases respectively, with 12 bases between them. The CDR3: CASSSGDLMNTEAFF. The CDR3 region has the DNA TGCGCCAGCAGCTCAGGGGATTTGATGAACACTGAAGCTTTCTTT.

V and J are TRBV5-1 and TRBJ1-1; D is unresolved. The CDR3 spans 14 residues. The V gene lost 2 bases and the J gene lost 1 base, with 9 bases spanning the gap. CDR1 is SGHRS, CDR2 YFSETQ, per germline. In nucleotides, the CDR3 is TGCGCCAGCAGCTTCGCGGACGGGAACACTGAAGCTTTCTTT. It translates to CASSFADGNTEAFF.

This chain joins TRBV5-5 and TRBJ2-3; D not certain. The CDR3 has 14 amino acids. V was trimmed by 3 bases and J by 4 bases, leaving 12 bases between them. In germline, CDR1 is SGHKS, CDR2 YYEKEE (reference sequence). In nucleotides, the CDR3 is TGTGCCAGCAGCTCGCCACTATCGCCAGATACGCAGTATTTT. Translated, it gives CASSSPLSPDTQYF.

The V gene is TRBV29-1, the J gene TRBJ2-5; the D gene is possibly TRBD1 (5 bases). The germline CDR1 and CDR2 sequences are SQVTM and ANQGSEA. V lost 0 bases and J lost 6, with 14 bases in between. The CDR3 contains 14 residues. CDR3 nucleotide sequence: TGCAGCGTTGAAGAGCCCAGGGTCGGTAAGACCCAGTACTTC. Translation: CSVEEPRVGKTQYF.

V usage is TRBV7-3 and J usage is TRBJ2-5; the D call may be TRBD1 or TRBD2 (5 bases each). CDR1 is SGHTA and CDR2 is FQGTGA in the germline V gene. V lost 4 bases and J 4 bases, leaving 16 bases between the germline ends. This CDR3 is built from 15 residues. The CDR3 DNA sequence: TGTGCCAGCAGCTCCAAACGGGGCAGCCCAGAGACCCAGTACTTC. Protein sequence: CASSSKRGSPETQYF.

The genes are TRBV7-9 and TRBJ2-1, with D possibly being TRBD1 or TRBD2 (5 bases each). With 5 bases removed from V and 8 bases from J, the gap between germline ends came to 13 bases. This CDR3 contains 13 residues. The germline V gene encodes CDR1 SEHNR and CDR2 FQNEAQ (reference sequence). The CDR3 DNA reads as TGTGCCAGCAGCACCCGGGACGGCTATGAGCAGTTCTTC. Protein: CASSTRDGYEQFF.

This clone was detected once. The V gene is TRBV6-1, the J gene TRBJ2-7; 7 bases align to TRBD1. Per the germline V gene, CDR1 is MNHNS and CDR2 is SASEGT. There are 16 residues in the CDR3. Trimming at V came to 1 base and at J to 1 base, leaving 7 bases not matched to a gene. CDR3 sequence: CASSEVPGRGSYEQYF. The CDR3 DNA is TGTGCCAGCAGTGAAGTTCCCGGCAGGGGGTCCTACGAGCAGTACTTC.

The chain recombines TRBV21-1 with TRBJ2-3; the table's D call, TRBD1, has no DNA check behind it. TRBV21-1 is noted as a pseudogene. This CDR3 is 16 amino acids long. For the CDR3, the DNA is TGTGCCAGCAGCAAAGGGGCAGCCTCTAGCACAGATACGCAGTATTTT. Protein sequence: CASSKGAASSTDTQYF.

The chain joins TRBV9 to TRBJ2-3; TRBD1 or TRBD2 may be the D gene (5 bases each). This CDR3 has 16 amino acids. Germline V gene lookup returns CDR1 SGDLS and CDR2 YYNGEE. Trimming left V 4 bases short and J 2 bases short, with 17 bases between. CDR3: CASSPRDGTFTDTQYF. As DNA, the CDR3 is TGTGCCAGCAGCCCCCGGGACGGAACTTTCACAGATACGCAGTATTTT.

The J gene is TRBJ2-1, the V gene TRBV13, with TRBD1 matching over 7 bases. V shed 0 bases, J shed 4 bases, and the junction held 6 bases outside the gene matches. CDR3 length equals 16 residues. Germline values: CDR1 PRHDT, CDR2 FYEKMQ (reference sequence). The CDR3 reads CASSLGRQGLYNEQFF. In nucleotides, the CDR3 is TGTGCCAGCAGCTTAGGGAGACAGGGATTATACAATGAGCAGTTCTTC.

Notes on this clone: The junction departs from germline at one end; a sequencing error may be responsible. The rearrangement joins TRBV7-7 to TRBJ2-5, with TRBD1 identical over 7 bases. Looked up from germline, CDR1 is SSHAT and CDR2 is FNYEAQ (reference sequence). The CDR3 loop spans 16 amino acids. The CDR3 DNA reads TGTGCTAGCAGCTTAGGGGTCGCAGGGGGCCAAGAGACCCAGTACTTC. Protein: CASSLGVAGGQETQYF.

The chain couples TRBV19 to TRBJ1-1; D gene unclear. This CDR3 spans 12 amino acids. Germline V gene data show CDR1 as LNHDA and CDR2 as SQIVND (reference sequence). Trimming left V 4 bases short and J 0 bases short, with 3 bases between. In nucleotides, the CDR3 is TGTGCCAGTAGTAACGTGAACACTGAAGCTTTCTTT. Encoded protein: CASSNVNTEAFF.

The V and J genes are TRBV5-4 and TRBJ2-1; D may correspond to TRBD1 or TRBD2 (6 bases each). This CDR3 comprises 15 residues. Germline CDR1 and CDR2: SGHNT and YYREEE (reference sequence). V lost 6 bases and J lost 8, with 21 bases in between. The CDR3: CASTRGRLPLDEQFF. The CDR3 DNA reads TGTGCCAGCACCCGGGGGCGGCTCCCACTTGATGAGCAGTTCTTC.

The rearrangement links TRBV5-1 to TRBJ2-7, with D unresolved. The V end was cut by 4 bases, the J end by 1 base, with 12 bases between. Germline V CDR1 and CDR2: SGHRS, YFSETQ. CDR3 size: 14 residues. The CDR3 DNA is TGCGCCAGCAGCGACTCCTCGAGTTCCTACGAGCAGTACTTC. Encoded protein: CASSDSSSSYEQYF. Based on the CDR3 plus reference TRBV5-1 and TRBJ2-7, the full variable domain is KAGVTQTPRYLIKTRGQQVTLSCSPISGHRSVSWYQQTPGQGLQFLFEYFSETQRNKGNFPGRFSGRQFSNSRSEMNVSTLELGDSALYLCASSDSSSSYEQYFGPGTRLTVT.

V usage is TRBV2 and J usage is TRBJ2-2; 9 bases match TRBD1. The V gene end was trimmed by 6 bases and the J gene end by 3 bases; junction bases not matched to a gene: 5. Germline V gene lookup returns CDR1 SNHLY and CDR2 FYNNEI. The CDR3 has 15 amino acids. CDR3 residues: CASRGGQGYTGELFF. For the CDR3, the DNA is TGTGCCAGCAGAGGGGGACAGGGCTACACCGGGGAGCTGTTTTTT.